The clone carrying this T cell receptor beta chain was found many times. Library preparation (for TCRbeta) was performed with unique molecular identifiers. A single record per CDR3 protein comes from TCRdb applying MiXCR to the PCR reads. Among approximately 490,000 distinct CDR3 sequences, approximately 12% were seen once, and the ten largest hold around 5.8%. The entry originates in a study of T-cell reconstitution after alpha-beta-depleted transplantation in children. The germline V gene encodes CDR1 MNHNS and CDR2 SASEGT. This CDR3 region has 15 residues. Trimming cost V 5 bases and J 4 bases, with 16 bases left between them.

This TCR was sampled from a human donor who donated a stem cell graft to a child with combined immunodeficiency. The rearrangement joins TRBV6-1 to TRBJ2-3; possible D gene TRBD1, 8 bases. The sample here was PBMCs from the stem cell graft donor, taken from the stem cell graft. The CDR3 is CASSIGQGGADTQYF. CDR3 nucleotides: TGTGCCAGCAGTATCGGACAGGGAGGGGCAGATACGCAGTATTTT.